Below, 14 T cell receptor beta chains from the same sample are listed, as sequenced in a study of blood T cell repertoires in COVID-19. Repertoires were generated with immunoSEQ multiplex PCR, while TCRdb's copy carries only in-frame clones and drops some. The table has around 100,000 clones, 70% to 90% seen once. The sequenced material came from peripheral blood. The receptors shown here come from a human donor in a cohort sampled during active COVID-19.

The V and J genes are TRBV6-5 and TRBJ1-1; D is perhaps TRBD1 (6 bases). The germline V and J ends were trimmed by 6 bases and 1 base, with 15 bases remaining between them. CDR1 and CDR2 (germline): MNHEY, SVGAGI. This CDR3 is 15 amino acids long. In DNA, the CDR3 is TGTGCCAGCAGCTTCCAGAGGGGGAGGAACACTGAAGCTTTCTTT. The encoded protein is CASSFQRGRNTEAFF.

The chain carries TRBV2 and TRBJ1-1; a possible D gene is TRBD1 (6 bases). The CDR3 is 13 residues long. The V gene lost 7 bases and the J gene lost 5 bases, with 14 bases spanning the gap. Germline CDR1 and CDR2: SNHLY and FYNNEI. Here the CDR3 reads CASIYYRETEAFF. The CDR3 DNA follows: TGTGCCAGCATTTATTACAGGGAAACTGAAGCTTTCTTT.

The chain recombines TRBV10-3 with TRBJ2-7, with 11 bases matching TRBD2. The germline V gene encodes CDR1 ENHRY and CDR2 SYGVKD. V dropped 5 bases and J dropped 4; count of bases not matched to a gene: 4. There are 14 residues in the CDR3. DNA of the CDR3: TGTGCCATCAGTTCGACTAGCGGGGATTACGAGCAGTACTTC. As protein: CAISSTSGDYEQYF.

The rearrangement links TRBV3-1 (or the pseudogene TRBV3-2) to TRBJ1-1; the D gene is possibly TRBD1 (6 bases). The CDR3 has 14 amino acids. Germline CDR1 LGHDT, CDR2 YNNKEL (reference sequence). V lost 1 base to trimming and J lost 6 bases, with 12 bases between them. CDR3 region: CASSQVGGNSEAFF. The CDR3 DNA reads as TGTGCCAGCAGCCAAGTTGGGGGCAACTCTGAAGCTTTCTTT.

As concerns this clone: The junction departs from the called germline gene at one end, perhaps through a read error. The chain joins TRBV7-7 to TRBJ2-5; 9 nucleotides match TRBD1. The CDR3 runs 14 residues. CDR1 is SSHAT and CDR2 is FNYEAQ in the germline V gene (reference sequence). The CDR3 DNA is TGTGCTAGCAGTACACAGGGGGCCATAGAGACCCAGTACTTC. It codes for CASSTQGAIETQYF.

This clone was detected only once. This chain links TRBV11-1 with TRBJ2-1; D gene uncertain. V dropped 4 bases and J dropped 10 bases, with 11 bases sitting between them. CDR1 is SGHAT, CDR2 FQDESV, per germline (reference sequence). The length of the CDR3 is 12 residues. The CDR3 coding sequence is TGTGCCAGCAGCTGGGTATCCAGGGAGCAGTTCTTC. This sequence encodes CASSWVSREQFF.

The chain has TRBV6-1 and TRBJ2-1, with D perhaps TRBD2 (7 bases). CDR1 is MNHNS, CDR2 SASEGT, per germline. The CDR3 is made up of 17 amino acids. Trimming stripped 4 bases from V and 8 bases from J, with 24 bases between. CDR3 bases: TGTGCCAGCAGTGCAAGGGGGAGGGGGGCCCTCACCCATGAGCAGTTCTTC. It codes for CASSARGRGALTHEQFF.

This chain joins TRBV19 and TRBJ2-7; 7 bases fit TRBD1. With V trimmed by 1 base and J by 6 bases, 9 bases remained unmatched. The CDR3 contains 15 residues. CDR1 and CDR2 from the germline V gene are LNHDA and SQIVND (reference sequence). The CDR3 here is CASSIAETGFFEQYF. The CDR3 region has the DNA TGTGCCAGTAGTATAGCCGAGACAGGGTTTTTCGAGCAGTACTTC. Combining the CDR3 with reference TRBV19 and TRBJ2-7 gives the whole variable domain DGGITQSPKYLFRKEGQNVTLSCEQNLNHDAMYWYRQDPGQGLRLIYYSQIVNDFQKGDIAEGYSVSREKKESFPLTVTSAQKNPTAFYLCASSIAETGFFEQYFGPGTRLTVT.

V usage is TRBV11-3 and J usage is TRBJ1-5, with D perhaps TRBD1 (6 bases). Trimming took 8 bases from V and 4 from J, leaving 21 bases between them. Germline CDR1 SGHNT, CDR2 YENEEA. The CDR3 length is 16 residues. This CDR3 reads CASSPPGHSSNQPQHF. The DNA for the CDR3 is TGTGCCAGCTCACCACCGGGACATTCATCTAATCAGCCCCAGCATTTT. The entire variable domain, with the rest obtained from reference TRBV11-3 and TRBJ1-5, is as follows: EAGVVQSPRYKIIEKKQPVAFWCNPISGHNTLYWYLQNLGQGPELLIRYENEEAVDDSQLPKDRFSAERLKGVDSTLKIQPAELGDSAVYLCASSPPGHSSNQPQHFGDGTRLSIL.

This chain links TRBV11-2 with TRBJ1-2; D might be TRBD1 (6 bases). The CDR3 is 12 residues long. V was shortened by 2 bases and J by 6 bases, with 7 bases between the two germline ends. Germline CDR1 reads SGHAT; CDR2 reads FQNNGV. CDR3 residues: CASSLWTDGYTF. CDR3 in DNA: TGTGCCAGCAGCTTATGGACAGATGGCTACACCTTC.

The gene calls are TRBV7-8 and TRBJ2-5; 7 bases are shared with TRBD2. The CDR3 length is 14 residues. J was trimmed by 5 bases and V by 5 bases; bases with no gene match: 8. Germline CDR1 and CDR2: SGHVS and FQNEAQ. The DNA for the CDR3 is TGTGCCAGCAGCCGAGTGGCGGGAGACGAGACCCAGTACTTC. Residues: CASSRVAGDETQYF.

The genes are TRBV18 and TRBJ2-4, with TRBD1 matching 7 bases. The CDR3 covers 17 residues. The V gene's germline CDR1 is KGHSH and CDR2 LQKENI. The ends lost 2 bases at V and 0 bases at J; junction bases unmatched: 7. CDR3 amino acids: CASSPAEGALAKNIQYF. DNA for the CDR3: TGTGCCAGCTCACCAGCCGAGGGGGCTCTAGCCAAAAACATTCAGTACTTC.

This clone was counted between two and nine times. V and J are TRBV12-5 and TRBJ1-5; TRBD1 aligns across 9 bases. From germline, CDR1 is LGHNT and CDR2 FRNRAP. CDR3 length: 13 amino acids. V dropped 5 bases and J dropped 6; count of bases not matched to a gene: 2. The CDR3, as DNA: TGTGCTAGTGGTAGGGACAGGGCTCAGCCCCAGCATTTT. This sequence encodes CASGRDRAQPQHF.

The chain uses TRBV7-2 and TRBJ2-5; D is unclear. Per germline, CDR1 SGHTA and CDR2 FQGNSA. With 4 bases removed from V and 4 bases from J, the gap between germline ends came to 22 bases. The CDR3 is 17 amino acids. The CDR3, as DNA: TGTGCCAGCAGCTCCCAGGCACGGTGGGCCAACAGAGAGACCCAGTACTTC. Encoded protein: CASSSQARWANRETQYF.